These T cell receptor beta chains were read from a single sample in a study of chemoradiotherapy in HPV16-positive cancers. Clones were read by immunoSEQ multiplex PCR, and TCRdb kept only the in-frame ones, dropping some. The sample lists 5,000 to 7,000 clones; roughly 73% were seen once. This sample comprised tumor tissue, obtained from a patient who underwent chemoradiotherapy. All receptors derive from a human donor with HPV-associated anogenital cancer. The CDR3 runs from the conserved cysteine through the conserved F or W. The D gene is left open where the match is weak. Clone size, where shown, is once, few, many, or a class for clones that have expanded.

v_gene	abundance	j_gene	d_gene	CDR3nt	CDR3aa
TRBV27	NA	TRBJ1-5	NA	TGTGCCAGCAGTTTTGGGGGGCCGAGCAATCAGCCCCAGCATTTT	CASSFGGPSNQPQHF
TRBV6-5	NA	TRBJ2-2	TRBD2	TGTGCCAGCAGGCGAACTAGCGGGAGGACCGGGGAGCTGTTTTTT	CASRRTSGRTGELFF
TRBV5-1	NA	TRBJ2-3	TRBD2	TGCGCCAGCACCTTGGGGACTAGCGGGAGTGGGACAGATACGCAGTATTTT	CASTLGTSGSGTDTQYF
TRBV7-9	NA	TRBJ2-7	NA	TGTGCCAGCAGCTTAGCCGGGGGCGTCGGGCAGTACTTC	CASSLAGGVGQYF
TRBV2	few	TRBJ1-1	NA	TGTGCCAGCAGTGAATTTGAGGCCCTCTACACTGAAGCTTTCTTT	CASSEFEALYTEAFF
TRBV7-8	NA	TRBJ1-5	TRBD1	TGTGCCAGCAGCTTAACGGGGTGGCAGGGGGGCAGCAATCAGCCCCAGCATTTT	CASSLTGWQGGSNQPQHF
TRBV5-1	once	TRBJ1-5	TRBD1	TGCGCCAGCAGCACGGGACAGGAGAATCAGCCCCAGCATTTT	CASSTGQENQPQHF
TRBV7-9	NA	TRBJ1-1	NA	TGTGCCAGCAGCCAAGATTACACTGAAGCTTTCTTT	CASSQDYTEAFF
TRBV29-1	few	TRBJ1-2	NA	TGCAGCGCCGTCCGGGGAGGGAGAGGGGATGGCTACACCTTC	CSAVRGGRGDGYTF
TRBV5-4	medium-sized	TRBJ2-7	TRBD1	TGTGCCAGCAGCTTGGCCTTGGGACAGGGACCCGAGCAGTACTTC	CASSLALGQGPEQYF
TRBV7-9	NA	TRBJ2-2	TRBD2	TGTGCCATTGGGGCGACTAGCGGGAGAAGGGCCGGGGAGCTGTTTTTT	CAIGATSGRRAGELFF
TRBV4-1	NA	TRBJ2-5	TRBD2	TGCGCCAGCAGCCAAGCACCTAGCGGGAGGTTTCAGGAGACCCAGTACTTC	CASSQAPSGRFQETQYF
TRBV10-2	NA	TRBJ1-2	NA	TGCGCCAGCGTACGCAGCGGGGGCTATGGCTACACCTTC	CASVRSGGYGYTF
TRBV2	NA	TRBJ2-7	NA	TGTGCCAGCAGCGGGGGACCGACCTCCTACGAGCAGTACTTC	CASSGGPTSYEQYF
TRBV11-3	NA	TRBJ2-3	TRBD2	TGTGCCAGCAGCTTGGGACTAGCGGGAGCCTCCTGGGATACGCAGTATTTT	CASSLGLAGASWDTQYF
TRBV27	few	TRBJ2-7	TRBD1	TGTGCCACTGGACAGGGCCAATACGAGCAGTACTTC	CATGQGQYEQYF
TRBV6-8	NA	TRBJ2-3	NA	TGTGCCAGCAAGGGACTTACCACAGATACGCAGTATTTT	CASKGLTTDTQYF
TRBV6-5	once	TRBJ2-1	NA	TGTGCCAGCAGTAAATCTCATGAGCAGTTCTTC	CASSKSHEQFF
TRBV11-3	NA	TRBJ2-5	NA	TGTGCCAGCAGAGGGGGCCAAGAGACCCAGTACTTC	CASRGGQETQYF
TRBV7-6	NA	TRBJ2-5	TRBD1	TGTGCCAGCAGCTTAACACAGGGGGAGACCCAGTACTTC	CASSLTQGETQYF
TRBV21-1	NA	TRBJ2-7	NA	TGTGCCAGCAGCGCCCTGGGGCAGGCGGAGGGCCACACCTACGAGCAGTACTTC	CASSALGQAEGHTYEQYF
TRBV28	NA	TRBJ1-2	NA	TGTGCCAGCAGCCTCGTCGACAGGAGGGGCTATGGCTACACCTTC	CASSLVDRRGYGYTF
TRBV6-5	NA	TRBJ1-5	NA	TGTGCCAGCGGGAGGGGGGGGGCCCAGCCCCAGCATTTT	CASGRGGAQPQHF
TRBV6-1	few	TRBJ2-7	TRBD2	TGTGCCAGCAGGGGAGCGGGAGGGCCCTTCAACGAGCAGTACTTC	CASRGAGGPFNEQYF
TRBV5-6	NA	TRBJ2-3	NA	TGTGCCAGCAGCTACCTCCGGGACCGGGAAGATACGCAGTATTTT	CASSYLRDREDTQYF
TRBV14	NA	TRBJ1-2	NA	TGTGCCAGCAGCCAGGTAACCGGGTCCTATGGCTACACCTTC	CASSQVTGSYGYTF
TRBV6-4	NA	TRBJ2-3	TRBD1	TGTGCCAGCAGTGACACGGAGGTTGGACAGGACACAGATACGCAGTATTTT	CASSDTEVGQDTDTQYF
TRBV19	NA	TRBJ1-1	NA	TGTGCCAGTAGTATAGAAAAAAGGGGGGGGAACACTGAAGCTTTCTTT	CASSIEKRGGNTEAFF
TRBV30	NA	TRBJ2-7	TRBD1	TGTGCCTGGAGTGACCGGGACAGGGACTACGAGCAGTACTTC	CAWSDRDRDYEQYF
TRBV7-9	few	TRBJ2-3	TRBD1	TGTGCCAGCAGGGGTGGACAGGGGCTTCGCACAGATACGCAGTATTTT	CASRGGQGLRTDTQYF
TRBV21-1	medium-sized	TRBJ2-3	NA	TGTGCCAGCAGCCCATGGGGAACGACAGATACGCAGTATTTT	CASSPWGTTDTQYF
TRBV18	NA	TRBJ1-2	NA	TGTGCCAGCTCACCCGGGACGGACTATGGCTACACCTTC	CASSPGTDYGYTF
TRBV7-9	few	TRBJ2-2	NA	TGTGCCAGCAGCCTCGGTCTGGGGTCCGGGGAGCTGTTTTTT	CASSLGLGSGELFF
TRBV30	few	TRBJ1-5	NA	TGTGCCTGGAGCCCAAAGAGATGGGATCAGCCCCAGCATTTT	CAWSPKRWDQPQHF
TRBV5-4	once	TRBJ2-3	TRBD2	TGTGCCAGCAGCTTGGGTCTAGCGGATACAGATACGCAGTATTTT	CASSLGLADTDTQYF
TRBV27	once	TRBJ2-1	NA	TGTGCCAGCAGTTTAAGGGCGGGACCTCAGTTCTTC	CASSLRAGPQFF
TRBV7-6	NA	TRBJ2-7	TRBD1	TGTGCCAGCAGCTTACAGGCAGGGGGACCCTACGAGCAGTACTTC	CASSLQAGGPYEQYF
TRBV10-2	NA	TRBJ2-5	NA	TGCGCCAGCAGTGAGACGGGGCGGGGAGTGAACTTC	CASSETGRGVNF
TRBV19	once	TRBJ2-5	NA	TGTGCCAGTACCCCCGCAGGGCCGGGAGCAGAGACCCAGTACTTC	CASTPAGPGAETQYF
TRBV5-1	NA	TRBJ2-5	NA	TGCGCCAGCAGCTTGGTTTCCCAAGCCCAAGAGACCCAGTACTTC	CASSLVSQAQETQYF